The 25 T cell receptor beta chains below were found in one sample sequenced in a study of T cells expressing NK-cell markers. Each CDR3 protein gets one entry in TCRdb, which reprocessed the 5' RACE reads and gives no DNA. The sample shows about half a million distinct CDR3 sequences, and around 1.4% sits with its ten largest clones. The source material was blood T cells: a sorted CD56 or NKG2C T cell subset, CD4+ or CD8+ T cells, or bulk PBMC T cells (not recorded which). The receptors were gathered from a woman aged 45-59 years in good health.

This chain's CDR3 is CASSELGSSYNEQFF. The chain couples TRBV5-1 to TRBJ2-1. The CDR3 length is 15 residues. Per germline, CDR1 SGHRS and CDR2 YFSETQ.

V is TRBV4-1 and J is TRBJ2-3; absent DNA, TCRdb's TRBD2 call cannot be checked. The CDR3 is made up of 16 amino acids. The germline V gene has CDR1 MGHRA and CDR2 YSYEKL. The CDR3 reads CASSLERTLVPDTQYF.

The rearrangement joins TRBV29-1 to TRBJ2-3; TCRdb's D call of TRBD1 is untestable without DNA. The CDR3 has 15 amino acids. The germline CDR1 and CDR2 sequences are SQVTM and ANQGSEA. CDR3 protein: CSVQGPVWSTDTQYF.

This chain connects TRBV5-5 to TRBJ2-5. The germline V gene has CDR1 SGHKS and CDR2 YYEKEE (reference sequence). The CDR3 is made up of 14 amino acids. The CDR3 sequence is CASSLALAVRTQYF.

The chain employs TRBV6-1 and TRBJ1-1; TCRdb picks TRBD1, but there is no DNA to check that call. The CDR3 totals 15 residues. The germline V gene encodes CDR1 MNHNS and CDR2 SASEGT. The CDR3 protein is CASSETGTMNTEAFF.

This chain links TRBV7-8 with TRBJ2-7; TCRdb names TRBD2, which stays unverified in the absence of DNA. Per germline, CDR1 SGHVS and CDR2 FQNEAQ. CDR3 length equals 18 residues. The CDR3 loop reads CASSLASLTGTSGNEQYF.

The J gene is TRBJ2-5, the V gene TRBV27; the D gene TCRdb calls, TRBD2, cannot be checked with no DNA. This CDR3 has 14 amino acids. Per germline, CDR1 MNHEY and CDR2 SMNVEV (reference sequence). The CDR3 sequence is CASSSVAGGETQYF.

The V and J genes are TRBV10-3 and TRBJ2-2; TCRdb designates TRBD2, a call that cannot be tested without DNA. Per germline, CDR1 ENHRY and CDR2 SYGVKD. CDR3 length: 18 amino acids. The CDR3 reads CAISEPGLAEANTGELFF.

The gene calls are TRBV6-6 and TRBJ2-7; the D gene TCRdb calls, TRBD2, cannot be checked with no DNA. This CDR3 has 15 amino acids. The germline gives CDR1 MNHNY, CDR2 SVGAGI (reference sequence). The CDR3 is CASSYSAGRTYEQYF.

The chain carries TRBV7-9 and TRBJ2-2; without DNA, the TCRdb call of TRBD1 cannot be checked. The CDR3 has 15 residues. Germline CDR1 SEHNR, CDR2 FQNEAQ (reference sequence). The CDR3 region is CASAPRDRNTGELFF.

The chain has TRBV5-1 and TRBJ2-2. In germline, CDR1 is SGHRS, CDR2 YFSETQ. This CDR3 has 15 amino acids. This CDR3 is CASSLVLFIPGELFF.

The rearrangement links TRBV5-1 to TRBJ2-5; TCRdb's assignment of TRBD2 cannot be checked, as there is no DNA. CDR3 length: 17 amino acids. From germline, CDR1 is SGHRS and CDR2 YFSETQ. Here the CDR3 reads CASSVRGRGLLQETQYF.

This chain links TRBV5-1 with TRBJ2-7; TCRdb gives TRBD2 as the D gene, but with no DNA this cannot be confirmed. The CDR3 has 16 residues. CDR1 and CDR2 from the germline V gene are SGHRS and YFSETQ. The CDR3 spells CASSLGRASGSYEQYF. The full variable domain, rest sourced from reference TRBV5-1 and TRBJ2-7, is KAGVTQTPRYLIKTRGQQVTLSCSPISGHRSVSWYQQTPGQGLQFLFEYFSETQRNKGNFPGRFSGRQFSNSRSEMNVSTLELGDSALYLCASSLGRASGSYEQYFGPGTRLTVT.

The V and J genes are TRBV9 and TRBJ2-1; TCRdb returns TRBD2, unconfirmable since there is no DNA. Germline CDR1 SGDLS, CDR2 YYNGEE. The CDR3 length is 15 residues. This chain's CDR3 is CASSATSGFYNEQFF. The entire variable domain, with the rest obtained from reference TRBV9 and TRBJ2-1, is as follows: DSGVTQTPKHLITATGQRVTLRCSPRSGDLSVYWYQQSLDQGLQFLIQYYNGEERAKGNILERFSAQQFPDLHSELNLSSLELGDSALYFCASSATSGFYNEQFFGPGTRLTVL.

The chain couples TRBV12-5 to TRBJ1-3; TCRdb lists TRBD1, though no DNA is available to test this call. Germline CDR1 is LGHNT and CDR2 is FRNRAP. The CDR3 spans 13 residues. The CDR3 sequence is CASGPGTGNTIYF.

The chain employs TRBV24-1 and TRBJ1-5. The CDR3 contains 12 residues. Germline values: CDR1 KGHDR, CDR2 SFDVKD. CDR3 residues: CATSSGPQPQHF.

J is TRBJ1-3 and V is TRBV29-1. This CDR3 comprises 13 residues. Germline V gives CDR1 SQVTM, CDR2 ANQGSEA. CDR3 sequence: CSVDEGGGDTIYF.

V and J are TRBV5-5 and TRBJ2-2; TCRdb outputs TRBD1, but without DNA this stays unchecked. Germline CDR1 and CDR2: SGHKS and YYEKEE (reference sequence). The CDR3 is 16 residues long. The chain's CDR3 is CASSSRGQGGTGELFF. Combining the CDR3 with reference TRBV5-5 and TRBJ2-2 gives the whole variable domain DAGVTQSPTHLIKTRGQQVTLRCSPISGHKSVSWYQQVLGQGPQFIFQYYEKEERGRGNFPDRFSARQFPNYSSELNVNALLLGDSALYLCASSSRGQGGTGELFFGEGSRLTVL.

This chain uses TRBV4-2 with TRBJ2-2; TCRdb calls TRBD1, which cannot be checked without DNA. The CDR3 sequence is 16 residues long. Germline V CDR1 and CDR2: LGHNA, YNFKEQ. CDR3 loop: CASSSEGGRWTGELFF.

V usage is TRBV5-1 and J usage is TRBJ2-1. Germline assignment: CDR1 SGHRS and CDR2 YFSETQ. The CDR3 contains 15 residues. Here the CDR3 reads CASSLGFGSYNEQFF.

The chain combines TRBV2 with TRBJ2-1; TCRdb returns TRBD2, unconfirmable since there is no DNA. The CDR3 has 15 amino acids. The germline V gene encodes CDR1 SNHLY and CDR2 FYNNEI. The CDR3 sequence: CASSPGLANGDEQFF.

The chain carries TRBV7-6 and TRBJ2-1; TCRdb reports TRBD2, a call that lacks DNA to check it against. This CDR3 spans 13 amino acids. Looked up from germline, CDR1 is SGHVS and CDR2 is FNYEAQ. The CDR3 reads CASSLGTSGSQFF.

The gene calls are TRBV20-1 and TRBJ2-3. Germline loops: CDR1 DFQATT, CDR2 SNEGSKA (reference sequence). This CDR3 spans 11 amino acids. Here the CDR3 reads CSPHLQLGQYF.

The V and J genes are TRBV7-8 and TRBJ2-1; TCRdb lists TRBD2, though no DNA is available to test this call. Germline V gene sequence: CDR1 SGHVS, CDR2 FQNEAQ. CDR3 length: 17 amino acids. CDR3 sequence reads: CASSHRPIAGGDNEQFF.

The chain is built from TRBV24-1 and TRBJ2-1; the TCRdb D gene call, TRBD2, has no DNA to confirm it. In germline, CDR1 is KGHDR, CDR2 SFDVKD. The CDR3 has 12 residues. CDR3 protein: CATSRALGEQFF.